One and the same sample provided the 19 T cell receptor beta chains below, sequenced in a study of T cells and Merkel cell carcinoma outcomes. Assay used: immunoSEQ multiplex PCR; TCRdb lists only in-frame clones, some missing. The data hold thousands of clones, with roughly 80% observed a single time. What was sequenced was tumor tissue from Merkel cell carcinoma. The receptors here all came from a human donor with Merkel cell carcinoma.

This clone turned up a few times. The CDR3 here is CASSFLDRQETQYF. The CDR3, as DNA: TGTGCCAGCAGTTTTCTAGACAGGCAAGAGACCCAGTACTTC. J is TRBJ2-5 and V is TRBV27; D is perhaps TRBD1 (6 bases). This CDR3 region has 14 residues. CDR1 and CDR2 from the germline V gene are MNHEY and SMNVEV (reference sequence). V dropped 3 bases and J dropped 2 bases, with 10 bases sitting between them.

Only a few counts were recorded for this clone. Other DNA sequences in the same sample also yield this CDR3. The CDR3 here is CASSGTSGSDEQYF. The CDR3 DNA reads as TGTGCCAGCAGTGGGACTAGCGGGAGTGACGAGCAGTACTTC. The chain links TRBV2 to TRBJ2-7; 13 positions match TRBD2. J lost 5 bases, V lost 4 bases, and 2 bases had no gene match. The CDR3 is 14 residues long. Germline V CDR1 and CDR2: SNHLY, FYNNEI. The whole variable domain, remainder taken from reference TRBV2 and TRBJ2-7, is EPEVTQTPSHQVTQMGQEVILRCVPISNHLYFYWYRQILGQKVEFLVSFYNNEISEKSEIFDDQFSVERPDGSNFTLKIRSTKLEDSAMYFCASSGTSGSDEQYFGPGTRLTVT.

In its sample, this clone was seen a few times. The chain carries TRBV29-1 and TRBJ2-5, with 7 bases matching TRBD2. This CDR3 has 13 amino acids. Germline CDR1 is SQVTM and CDR2 is ANQGSEA. V gave up 6 bases and J gave up 5 bases; unmatched junction bases: 9. The CDR3 DNA is TGCAGCGTGCAGACTAGCTCGGGGGAGACCCAGTACTTC. Translation: CSVQTSSGETQYF.

The rearrangement links TRBV5-4 to TRBJ1-5, with 7 bases aligning to TRBD1. Germline values: CDR1 SGHNT, CDR2 YYREEE (reference sequence). The CDR3 is 15 residues long. Trimming cost V 0 bases and J 6 bases; bases outside gene matches: 6. Here the CDR3 reads CASSLDRGLGQPQHF. The CDR3 DNA reads TGTGCCAGCAGCTTGGACAGGGGACTCGGTCAGCCCCAGCATTTT.

As concerns this clone: A much bigger clone sits one base away, suggesting this may be a read error. V is TRBV27 and J is TRBJ2-7; D may be TRBD2 (5 bases). The CDR3 is 14 residues long. Germline values: CDR1 MNHEY, CDR2 SMNVEV (reference sequence). V was shortened by 4 bases and J by 6 bases, with 16 bases between the two germline ends. The DNA for the CDR3 is TGTGCCAGCAGTTGGACCAATGAGGGTACCGAGCAGTACTTC. Amino acid sequence: CASSWTNEGTEQYF.

The chain is built from TRBV18 and TRBJ1-5; 9 bases fit TRBD1. The germline gives CDR1 KGHSH, CDR2 LQKENI. This CDR3 is 13 amino acids long. Trimming cost V 4 bases and J 5 bases; bases outside gene matches: 0. The CDR3 loop is CASSRTGDQPQHF. DNA of the CDR3: TGTGCCAGCTCACGGACAGGGGATCAGCCCCAGCATTTT.

This clone is categorized as large. The chain joins TRBV28 to TRBJ2-7, with D unresolved. This CDR3 is 16 amino acids long. Germline assignment: CDR1 MDHEN and CDR2 SYDVKM. V lost 2 bases and J 0 bases, leaving 14 bases between the germline ends. DNA of the CDR3: TGTGCCAGCAGTTTACCACAGTCGACCCTCTCCTACGAGCAGTACTTC. This codes for CASSLPQSTLSYEQYF.

The chain couples TRBV30 to TRBJ1-1, with 7 bases that match TRBD1. The CDR3 has 13 amino acids. Germline trimming cut 2 bases from V and 4 bases from J; bases unmatched to any gene: 4. Germline CDR1 and CDR2: GTSNPN and SVGIG (reference sequence). CDR3 region: CAWSLTGSTEAFF. The CDR3 nucleotides read TGTGCCTGGAGTTTGACAGGGAGCACTGAAGCTTTCTTT.

The chain joins TRBV11-2 to TRBJ2-1, with a tentative D call TRBD2 (6 bases). Per germline, CDR1 SGHAT and CDR2 FQNNGV. Trimming left V 5 bases short and J 1 base short, with 12 bases between. CDR3 size: 15 residues. DNA of the CDR3: TGTGCCAGCAGCCCTACAGCGGGTTCCTACAATGAGCAGTTCTTC. Amino acids: CASSPTAGSYNEQFF.

The chain is built from TRBV9 and TRBJ1-2, with D possibly TRBD1 on 5 matching bases. Trimming cost V 4 bases and J 2 bases, with 6 bases left between them. Looked up from germline, CDR1 is SGDLS and CDR2 is YYNGEE. The CDR3 consists of 12 residues. CDR3 protein: CASSPGNYGYTF. The CDR3 nucleotides read TGTGCCAGCAGCCCAGGGAACTATGGCTACACCTTC.

This sequence joins TRBV9 and TRBJ2-3; D ambiguous. V was cut by 2 bases and J by 2 bases, with 3 bases left in between. The germline gives CDR1 SGDLS, CDR2 YYNGEE. This CDR3 comprises 12 residues. CDR3 loop: CASSVDTDTQYF. The CDR3 region has the DNA TGTGCCAGCAGCGTCGACACAGATACGCAGTATTTT.

CDR3: CASSPRGSNTEAFF. The CDR3 bases are TGTGCCAGCAGCCCGCGGGGCAGCAACACTGAAGCTTTCTTT. V is TRBV7-9 and J is TRBJ1-1, with D maybe TRBD1 (5 bases). Between the trimmed V and J ends, which lost 5 bases and 2 bases, there was a span of 12 bases. CDR1 is SEHNR and CDR2 is FQNEAQ in the germline V gene (reference sequence). The CDR3 loop spans 14 amino acids.

The rearrangement joins TRBV15 to TRBJ2-1; D is unclear. The CDR3 has 13 amino acids. Germline CDR1 and CDR2: LNHNV and YYDKDF (reference sequence). V shed 1 base and J shed 3 bases, with 4 bases lying between them. CDR3 bases: TGTGCCACCAGCAGAGGTCTCTACAATGAGCAGTTCTTC. It yields the protein CATSRGLYNEQFF. The full variable domain, in which reference TRBV15 and TRBJ2-1 provide the parts outside the CDR3, is DAMVIQNPRYQVTQFGKPVTLSCSQTLNHNVMYWYQQKSSQAPKLLFHYYDKDFNNEADTPDNFQSRRPNTSFCFLDIRSPGLGDTAMYLCATSRGLYNEQFFGPGTRLTVL.

J is TRBJ2-2 and V is TRBV7-6, with TRBD2 identical over 8 bases. After removal of 2 bases from V and 1 base from J, the junction contained 3 bases not matched to a gene. Germline V gives CDR1 SGHVS, CDR2 FNYEAQ. There are 16 residues in the CDR3. CDR3 sequence reads: CASSLQAGGNTGELFF. In DNA, the CDR3 is TGTGCCAGCAGCTTACAGGCGGGAGGGAACACCGGGGAGCTGTTTTTT.

The V call is TRBV5-5, the J call TRBJ1-6; D perhaps matches TRBD1 (6 bases). V was shortened by 4 bases and J by 0 bases, with 11 bases between the two germline ends. Germline V CDR1 and CDR2: SGHKS, YYEKEE (reference sequence). CDR3 length: 16 amino acids. CDR3 nucleotide sequence: TGTGCCAGCAGCGAAGGACAGCCCTCCTATAATTCACCCCTCCACTTT. Translating gives CASSEGQPSYNSPLHF.

The DNA of the CDR3 is TGCGCCAGCAGCTTGTCAGCAGGGTCCGATACGCAGTATTTT. Translation gives CASSLSAGSDTQYF. The rearrangement links TRBV5-1 to TRBJ2-3; D perhaps matches TRBD1 (5 bases). Trimming removed 1 base at V and 6 bases at J, with 12 bases between. This CDR3 has 14 residues. Germline assignment: CDR1 SGHRS and CDR2 YFSETQ.

The chain recombines TRBV5-5 with TRBJ2-7; tentatively, D is TRBD1 (6 bases). From germline, CDR1 is SGHKS and CDR2 YYEKEE (reference sequence). This CDR3 is 12 amino acids long. Trimming removed 0 bases at V and 11 bases at J, with 12 bases between. CDR3 protein: CASSLAARGEYF. The CDR3 nucleotides are TGTGCCAGCAGCTTGGCCGCCAGGGGTGAGTACTTC.

This sequence joins TRBV7-2 and TRBJ2-2, with 9 bases identical to TRBD1. The length of the CDR3 is 17 residues. J lost 7 bases, V lost 2 bases, and 11 bases had no gene match. In germline, CDR1 is SGHTA, CDR2 FQGNSA. Here the CDR3 DNA reads TGTGCCAGCAGCTTATCGGTACAGGGGGCTTGGGGCGGGGAGCTGTTTTTT. Its protein product is CASSLSVQGAWGGELFF.

The genes are TRBV27 and TRBJ2-7; D is perhaps TRBD1 or TRBD2 (5 bases each). The CDR3 covers 16 residues. The germline V gene has CDR1 MNHEY and CDR2 SMNVEV (reference sequence). The V gene lost 2 bases and the J gene lost 0 bases, with 14 bases spanning the gap. The DNA for the CDR3 is TGTGCCAGCAGTTTAGGGTCCCCGGGGACCTCCTACGAGCAGTACTTC. The encoded protein is CASSLGSPGTSYEQYF.